The sequence of this T cell receptor beta chain was determined in a study of T cells in Graves' hyperthyroidism and ophthalmopathy. The TCR beta CDR3 regions underwent amplification using RNA transcripts as the source. HTBI primers were employed in a first-round RT-PCR of the TCR CDR3. One entry per CDR3 protein, called by TCRdb with MiXCR from the multiplex PCR reads. The data hold some 620,000 distinct CDR3 sequences, with roughly 16% observed a single time. The TCR originated in a woman between 25 and 40 years old with Graves' hyperthyroidism. The sample taken for sequencing was blood.

CDR3 residues: CASSFGDYNEKLFF. The CDR3 coding sequence is TGTGCCAGCAGTTTTGGGGACTACAATGAAAAACTGTTTTTT. The genes are TRBV28 and TRBJ1-4; weak D call: TRBD1 (5 bases). The V end lost 3 bases, the J end lost 5 bases, and 10 bases lay between the germline ends. This CDR3 has 14 residues. Germline values: CDR1 MDHEN, CDR2 SYDVKM.